This TCR beta chain was profiled in a study of shared clonotypes between healthy human individuals. This clone was observed a few times. Without sorting, samples used around 100 million PBMCs for genomic DNA. CDR3 size: 15 residues. The germline V gene encodes CDR1 SGDLS and CDR2 YYNGEE. Germline trimming cut 3 bases from V and 3 bases from J; bases unmatched to any gene: 5. Repertoires were generated with immunoSEQ multiplex PCR, while TCRdb's copy carries only in-frame clones and drops some. The profile covers about half a million clones, with about 85% appearing a single time and 12% taken by the ten largest.

The rearrangement links TRBV9 to TRBJ1-1; 10 positions agree with TRBD1. The sequence was obtained from a woman aged 40 to 55 in good health. Some clones in this sample may be carry-over from other donors' samples. The specimen was PBMCs. The CDR3 nucleotides read TGTGCCAGCAGCGCGTCCGGGACAGGGGACACTGAAGCTTTCTTT. It specifies CASSASGTGDTEAFF.